This T cell receptor (beta chain) was recovered during a study of T cells after posttransplantation cyclophosphamide. Treatment was busulfan-fludarabine conditioning, a marrow graft, and cyclophosphamide on days +3 and +4. Unmatched junction bases numbered 9, after V lost 5 bases and J lost 3 bases. The CDR3 is 15 amino acids. Germline CDR1 SGHTS, CDR2 YDEGEE. Data came from immunoSEQ multiplex PCR; TCRdb stores just in-frame clones and leaves some out. Of just under 20,000 clones listed, 87% are singletons. The receptor was derived from a female patient between 35 and 55 years old who received an allogeneic stem cell transplant from a related donor, was CMV-positive, and had no GVHD. Some T cells may be supplied by the graft donor. Sequencing used PBMCs, obtained after allogeneic stem cell transplant with posttransplant cyclophosphamide. The V call is TRBV5-8, the J call TRBJ1-1; 8 bases are a match to TRBD1. CDR3 residues: CASRWGQAGDTEAFF. As DNA, the CDR3 is TGTGCCAGCAGATGGGGACAGGCGGGGGACACTGAAGCTTTCTTT.